Presented here are 27 T cell receptor beta chains from one specimen sequenced in a study of blood T cells in healthy people across ages. Primers used in a second PCR of roughly 7 to 12 cycles were a sample-barcoded 5' primer and a J-beta primer mix. MiXCR was run by TCRdb on the 5' RACE reads, yielding one entry per CDR3 protein. The sample includes approximately 1,700,000 distinct CDR3 sequences, roughly 43% of them seen just once. Sequencing was performed on blood. These receptors all come from a human donor in good health.

This clonotype appeared a few times. The chain is built from TRBV20-1 and TRBJ2-5; D may be TRBD1 (6 bases). This CDR3 has 14 amino acids. Germline V lookup: CDR1 DFQATT, CDR2 SNEGSKA (reference sequence). V was clipped by 0 bases and J by 5 bases, with 13 bases between them. The CDR3, as DNA: TGCAGTGCTAGAGATCAGGGGATCTCGGAGACCCAGTACTTC. Its protein is CSARDQGISETQYF.

The chain is built from TRBV6-2 or TRBV6-3 and TRBJ2-1, with 9 bases fitting TRBD1. The J segment lost 5 bases and the V segment lost 8 bases, leaving 31 bases of the junction unmatched. Germline V gene sequence: CDR1 MNHEY, CDR2 SVGEGT. The CDR3 totals 22 residues. The CDR3 region has the DNA TGTGCCAGCTGGTCTTATTTCGTGAGAAACAGGGGGCTCACCTTACGGCACAATGAGCAGTTCTTC. This gives the protein CASWSYFVRNRGLTLRHNEQFF.

This CDR3 reads CSAISGRGHTDTQYF. In nucleotides, the CDR3 is TGCAGTGCCATTAGCGGGAGAGGGCACACAGATACGCAGTATTTT. The rearrangement joins TRBV20-1 to TRBJ2-3; 9 bases are a match to TRBD2. This CDR3 region has 15 residues. The V gene end was trimmed by 6 bases and the J gene end by 2 bases; junction bases not matched to a gene: 9. The germline gives CDR1 DFQATT, CDR2 SNEGSKA (reference sequence).

V gene TRBV3-1 combines with J gene TRBJ2-7; D may be TRBD1 or TRBD2 (5 bases each). The germline CDR1 and CDR2 sequences are LGHDT and YNNKEL (reference sequence). This CDR3 spans 16 amino acids. V shed 3 bases and J shed 6 bases, with 21 bases lying between them. The CDR3, as DNA: TGTGCCAGCAGCCAGGAGGCGAGGGGCCCTAATGGCGAGCAGTACTTC. It is translated as CASSQEARGPNGEQYF.

This clonotype was recorded a few times. This chain uses TRBV6-5 with TRBJ2-7; possibly TRBD1 for D (6 bases). The length of the CDR3 is 13 residues. V was trimmed by 5 bases and J by 6 bases, leaving 14 bases between them. The germline gives CDR1 MNHEY, CDR2 SVGAGI. CDR3 amino acids: CASSRTNRVEQYF. For the CDR3, the DNA is TGTGCCAGCAGTCGAACAAACAGGGTCGAGCAGTACTTC.

This clonotype was seen a handful of times. V gene TRBV24-1 combines with J gene TRBJ2-1; 7 bases line up with TRBD1. The trim removed 3 bases at V and 4 bases at J, leaving 5 bases unmatched. The germline gives CDR1 KGHDR, CDR2 SFDVKD. The CDR3 contains 15 residues. The CDR3 DNA is TGTGCCACCAGTGATCTAGACAGGGAGTACAATGAGCAGTTCTTC. Residues: CATSDLDREYNEQFF.

This clonotype was detected only a few times. The V call is TRBV7-3, the J call TRBJ2-2; no clear D gene. This CDR3 has 13 amino acids. V gave up 4 bases and J gave up 2 bases, with 5 bases separating them. In germline, CDR1 is SGHTA, CDR2 FQGTGA. The CDR3 sequence: CASSSDNTGELFF. CDR3 coding DNA: TGTGCCAGCAGCTCTGACAACACCGGGGAGCTGTTTTTT.

CDR3 nucleotides: TGTGCCAGCAGACCCGGAACTAGCACAGATACGCAGTATTTT. It encodes CASRPGTSTDTQYF. The chain recombines TRBV6-5 with TRBJ2-3; D is unclear. Germline lookup yields CDR1 MNHEY and CDR2 SVGAGI. CDR3 length equals 14 residues. V gave up 6 bases and J gave up 0 bases, with 10 bases separating them.

The sample holds many counts of this clonotype. This chain links TRBV20-1 with TRBJ1-2, with 8 bases matching TRBD1. The trim removed 2 bases at V and 7 bases at J, leaving 9 bases unmatched. This CDR3 has 14 residues. Germline CDR1 DFQATT, CDR2 SNEGSKA (reference sequence). In nucleotides, the CDR3 is TGCAGTGCTAGACCGGGACAGGAATATATTGGCTACACCTTC. Encoded protein: CSARPGQEYIGYTF.

A remark on this clonotype: With a much larger clone just one base away, this may be a read error. V gene TRBV29-1 combines with J gene TRBJ2-6; D perhaps matches TRBD1 (5 bases). This CDR3 contains 17 residues. CDR1 and CDR2 (germline): SQVTM, ANQGSEA. DNA of the CDR3: TGCAGCGTTGAAGATTGGGCCGAACGCACTGGGGCCAACGCCCTGACTTTC. This gives the protein CSVEDWAERTGANALTF.

V is TRBV29-1 and J is TRBJ2-1; TRBD1 or TRBD2 may be the D gene (5 bases each). The CDR3 is 15 amino acids. Trimming removed 3 bases from V and 5 bases from J, with 17 bases in between. CDR1 and CDR2 from the germline V gene are SQVTM and ANQGSEA. CDR3 sequence reads: CSVDAPARGHNEQFF. DNA for the CDR3: TGCAGCGTTGATGCCCCCGCGAGGGGTCACAATGAGCAGTTCTTC.

The chain is built from TRBV10-3 and TRBJ2-7; D gene uncertain. The CDR3 runs to 15 residues. Trimming left V 0 bases short and J 0 bases short, with 9 bases between. Germline CDR1 reads ENHRY; CDR2 reads SYGVKD. In DNA, the CDR3 is TGTGCCATCAGTGAGTCGTCAGTCGGCTCCTACGAGCAGTACTTC. Its protein is CAISESSVGSYEQYF.

The genes are TRBV4-3 and TRBJ1-5; D is unresolved. CDR1 is LGHNA and CDR2 is YSLEER in the germline V gene. V was cut by 0 bases and J by 7 bases, with 13 bases left in between. This CDR3 comprises 15 residues. The CDR3 region has the DNA TGCGCCAGCAGCCAAGATAAGGGAATCGGCCAGCCCCAGCATTTT. As protein: CASSQDKGIGQPQHF.

This chain joins TRBV7-9 and TRBJ1-5, with 11 bases aligning to TRBD1. The CDR3 covers 15 residues. CDR1 is SEHNR and CDR2 is FQNEAQ in the germline V gene (reference sequence). Trimming cost V 5 bases and J 6 bases; bases outside gene matches: 6. CDR3 sequence: CASSKDRGRSQPQHF. The CDR3 region has the DNA TGTGCCAGCAGCAAGGACAGGGGGCGAAGTCAGCCCCAGCATTTT.

This chain connects TRBV2 to TRBJ2-3; D possibly corresponds to TRBD2 (5 bases). CDR3 length: 11 amino acids. CDR1 SNHLY and CDR2 FYNNEI come from the germline V gene. V gave up 4 bases and J gave up 7 bases, with 6 bases separating them. The CDR3 nucleotides are TGTGCCAGCAGTGGGGAGTATACGCAGTATTTT. Protein sequence: CASSGEYTQYF.

The V call is TRBV6-6, the J call TRBJ2-7, with 7 bases matching TRBD1. Germline V gene lookup returns CDR1 MNHNY and CDR2 SVGAGI (reference sequence). The V segment lost 8 bases and the J segment 1 base; nucleotides outside the gene matches: 11. CDR3 size: 15 residues. The CDR3 spells CASGSASTGSYEQYF. As DNA, the CDR3 is TGTGCCAGCGGTTCCGCCTCGACAGGGTCCTACGAGCAGTACTTC.

The chain uses TRBV21-1 and TRBJ2-1; TRBD1 reflects the table's D call only, with no check against the DNA. TRBV21-1 is a pseudogene. This CDR3 has 13 amino acids. DNA for the CDR3: TGTGCCAAGGGTTGGGGGTCCTACAATGAGCAGTTCTTC. It yields the protein CAKGWGSYNEQFF.

This clonotype was observed a handful of times. The gene calls are TRBV7-9 and TRBJ2-2; TRBD1 might be the D (6 bases). CDR3 length: 16 amino acids. Germline lookup yields CDR1 SEHNR and CDR2 FQNEAQ (reference sequence). Trimming pared 7 bases from V and 0 bases from J, leaving 15 bases between. The CDR3 DNA reads TGTGCCAGCACCTCGAATTCAGGGGCGAACACCGGGGAGCTGTTTTTT. Translating gives CASTSNSGANTGELFF.

V usage is TRBV5-1 and J usage is TRBJ2-7, with 12 bases identical to TRBD2. The ends lost 1 base at V and 0 bases at J; junction bases unmatched: 5. This CDR3 has 17 amino acids. The germline gives CDR1 SGHRS, CDR2 YFSETQ. The CDR3 is CASSLYASGGASYEQYF. DNA for the CDR3: TGCGCCAGCAGCTTGTATGCTAGCGGGGGGGCCTCCTACGAGCAGTACTTC.

Notes on this clonotype: No DNA is shown, since the ends of the CDR3 on it are uncertain; the CDR3 is the one TCRdb lists. The CDR3: CASSFGQGAPGFF. The chain is built from TRBV12-3 or TRBV12-4 and TRBJ1-1; the tabulated D call, TRBD1, remains unverified against the DNA. The CDR3 spans 13 residues, counting both ends.

This clonotype was recorded at least ten times. The chain recombines TRBV7-2 with TRBJ2-7, with TRBD2 as a possible D gene (7 bases). Germline V lookup: CDR1 SGHTA, CDR2 FQGNSA. CDR3 size: 15 residues. V was pared by 2 bases and J by 4 bases, with 15 bases between. The CDR3 coding sequence is TGTGCCAGCAGCTTACTACGGGGGGCGCAGTACGAGCAGTACTTC. Its translation: CASSLLRGAQYEQYF.

The J gene is TRBJ1-6, the V gene TRBV6-5; D is ambiguous. Trimming left V 4 bases short and J 11 bases short, with 12 bases between. The CDR3 is 13 residues long. The germline V gene has CDR1 MNHEY and CDR2 SVGAGI. The CDR3 DNA sequence: TGTGCCAGCAGTTTCCGCCCCGGGGCACCCCTCCACTTT. Translated: CASSFRPGAPLHF.

In this sample, this clonotype turned up a few times. The chain has TRBV7-2 and TRBJ1-2; 8 bases are shared with TRBD1. The CDR3 runs to 13 residues. V shed 6 bases and J 3 bases; nucleotides not matched to a gene: 3. The V gene's germline CDR1 is SGHTA and CDR2 FQGNSA. The CDR3: CASRDREDYGYTF. Written as DNA, the CDR3 is TGTGCCAGCAGGGACAGGGAGGACTATGGCTACACCTTC.

This clonotype was seen a few times. V is TRBV29-1 and J is TRBJ2-7; D is unclear. Germline-derived CDR1 and CDR2 are SQVTM and ANQGSEA. Trimming removed 4 bases at V and 2 bases at J, with 12 bases between. The CDR3 has 13 amino acids. The CDR3 reads CSVVSGFAYEQYF. The CDR3 coding sequence is TGCAGCGTTGTTTCAGGCTTCGCCTACGAGCAGTACTTC.

This clonotype was observed a few times. The gene calls are TRBV27 and TRBJ2-1, with 11 bases fitting TRBD1. V dropped 4 bases and J dropped 3; count of bases not matched to a gene: 8. CDR3 size: 17 residues. Per the germline V gene, CDR1 is MNHEY and CDR2 is SMNVEV (reference sequence). The CDR3 sequence is CASSSVRTGGFYNEQFF. The DNA of the CDR3 is TGTGCCAGCAGTTCCGTTAGGACAGGGGGCTTCTACAATGAGCAGTTCTTC.

V and J are TRBV7-9 and TRBJ1-2; D is possibly TRBD1 (5 bases). The CDR3 consists of 15 residues. Trimming cost V 7 bases and J 4 bases, with 19 bases left between them. Looked up from germline, CDR1 is SEHNR and CDR2 is FQNEAQ (reference sequence). Here the CDR3 DNA reads TGTGCCAGCACCCGGGGCGCAGGGTCCGGCTATGGCTACACCTTC. This translates into CASTRGAGSGYGYTF.

J is TRBJ2-3 and V is TRBV7-2; 7 bases align to TRBD2. The CDR3 consists of 19 residues. CDR1 and CDR2 (germline): SGHTA, FQGNSA. The V and J ends lost 1 base and 2 bases, in that order; junction bases with no gene match: 15. The CDR3 is CASSLVGRWQRGTTDTQYF. For the CDR3, the DNA is TGTGCCAGCAGCTTAGTGGGCCGTTGGCAGCGGGGAACCACAGATACGCAGTATTTT.